This T cell receptor (beta chain) derives from a study of monozygotic twins with cystic fibrosis (dated by TCRdb to about 2021). Study-wide context: Barcoded libraries were prepared with roughly 15 PCR cycles from three micrograms of fragmented DNA. On the day blood was drawn, the twins' weight-for-height and FEVPerc (FEV1 disease centile) were ranked against those of the 1,100 or so cohort participants. Data for three of the twin pairs had already been reported earlier in a different context. To assess genetic influence on V and J gene usage, the study compared TCR beta repertoires within and across 16 monozygotic twin pairs with cystic fibrosis. The cohort included ten female and six male twin pairs, mostly children and adolescents, aged about 2.0 to 36.4 years with a median of roughly 10 years. What the study reported, not specific to this receptor: The cohort was small, and the number of shared CDR3s showed no association with age, concordance or disease severity. V gene usage was most similar to the co-twin for 13 of 16 pairs, and J usage for 8 of 16 pairs, suggesting genetic constraints. Simpson clonality was generally low (median about 0.0095), suggesting a naive-dominated repertoire, with higher clonality in the most severely affected patients. Sharing of nucleotide-identical clonotypes was significantly greater within monozygotic CF twin pairs than between unrelated CF individuals (P = 0.000026, Mann-Whitney).

This clone was seen a single time. No cognate antigen has been identified for it. No base-level quality is on record; no much larger clone is a single base apart. TCR beta CDR3 regions were amplified by multiplex PCR using the immunoSEQ immune profiling system, following the manufacturer's instructions. An Illumina NextSeq system was used to carry out the sequencing. As for the original processing: Sequence data were processed on the immunoSEQ Analyzer platform, and clonality was calculated as the square root of Simpson's index of productive rearrangements. Jensen-Shannon distance served as the measure of similarity in V and J usage, while OLGA was used to compute CDR3 generation probabilities. Shared CDR3 sequences were searched against the immuneACCESS database (August 2020) and VDJdb (December 2020). The immuneACCESS repertoire file appears here via TCRdb, limited to in-frame rearrangements. These files lack a portion of the clones; in checked studies, under half of the deficit traces to unresolved V genes, and the cause of the others is not known. D and trimming were read from the DNA, whereas the V and J calls and clone size are those reported in that table. This sample holds around 1,000 clones; about 92% were observed only once. The top ten clonotypes cover 3% to 3.5% of the sample.

The twin pairs came from the European Cystic Fibrosis Twin and Sibling Study Cohort, which recruited patients from about 160 CF clinics across 14 European countries. Zygosity and CFTR genotype were confirmed in-house, and zygosity was tested by multiplex PCR of nine short tandem repeat loci. Peripheral blood was taken from each twin, and clinical parameters were recorded on the day of blood sampling. Genomic DNA was isolated from peripheral blood cells with phenol/chloroform and kept in TE buffer at 4 degrees C. The germline V gene provides CDR1 SGHVS and CDR2 FQNEAQ. Trimming removed 4 bases from V and 8 bases from J, leaving 8 bases between the germline ends. The CDR3, from cysteine to phenylalanine, totals 12 residues. Only the CDR3 region is kept as DNA, spanning 36 bases read in frame from base 1.

This sequence uses TRBV7-8 and TRBJ1-4; 5 matching bases give a weak D call of TRBD1. The receptor was isolated from a boy between 5 and 17 years old with cystic fibrosis. Specimen: blood. The CDR3 reads as follows: CASSSGGEKLFF. The DNA reads as follows: TGTGCCAGCAGCTCCGGGGGAGAAAAACTGTTTTTT.